This TCR beta chain is drawn from a study of blood T cells in healthy people across ages. V lost 5 bases, J lost 7 bases, and 9 bases lay in between. Germline V CDR1 and CDR2: MGHDK, SYGVNS. This CDR3 contains 12 residues. Primed by a sample-barcoded 5' primer and a J-beta primer mix, a second PCR proceeded for about 7 to 11 cycles. One entry per CDR3 protein, called by TCRdb with MiXCR from the 5' RACE reads. Among around 1,000,000 distinct CDR3 sequences, around two fifths were seen once, and the ten largest hold around 13%. This rearrangement joins TRBV25-1 to TRBJ1-5; D gene ambiguous. This receptor was identified in a man between 18 and 29 years old in good health. The sequenced sample was blood. CDR3 sequence: CASSFAGQPQHF. In DNA form, the CDR3 reads TGTGCCAGCAGTTTCGCGGGACAGCCCCAGCATTTT.